This passage covers 9 T cell receptor beta chains from one sample sequenced in a study of OX40 agonist ivuxolimab in advanced cancers. Assay: immunoSEQ multiplex PCR; the TCRdb copy retains only in-frame clones and omits some. The sample includes about 37,000 clones, over 80% of them seen just once. The material sequenced was CD4+ or CD8+ T cells sorted from blood, taken in a trial of the OX40 agonist ivuxolimab. The receptors stem from an adult with an advanced solid tumor such as melanoma, head and neck, liver or kidney cancer.

The chain employs TRBV6-1 and TRBJ1-1, with TRBD1 matching over 12 bases. Germline V gene lookup returns CDR1 MNHNS and CDR2 SASEGT. The V and J ends lost 5 bases and 7 bases, in that order; junction bases with no gene match: 8. The CDR3 consists of 15 residues. The CDR3 DNA is TGTGCCAGCAGTACCCGGGACAGGGGGCGCATTGAAGCTTTCTTT. Translating it yields CASSTRDRGRIEAFF.

Of note for this clone: A read error may produce the germline difference seen at one junction end. V is TRBV7-9 and J is TRBJ1-6; no clear D gene. Germline V CDR1 and CDR2: SEHNR, FQNEAQ (reference sequence). This CDR3 has 11 residues. CDR3 region: CANSNTLPLHF. The DNA for the CDR3 is TGTGCCAACAGCAATACCCTACCCCTCCACTTT.

The rearrangement links TRBV30 to TRBJ2-7; D ambiguous. Germline values: CDR1 GTSNPN, CDR2 SVGIG (reference sequence). This CDR3 comprises 13 residues. V dropped 3 bases and J dropped 5 bases, with 14 bases sitting between them. CDR3 bases: TGTGCCTGGAGATTACCCCCCGGCAACGAGCAGTACTTC. Protein sequence: CAWRLPPGNEQYF.

The V and J genes are TRBV6-1 and TRBJ1-1; 8 bases are a match to TRBD1. There are 13 residues in the CDR3. V lost 3 bases, J lost 3 bases, and 0 bases stayed unmatched. Germline V CDR1 and CDR2: MNHNS, SASEGT. The CDR3 DNA is TGTGCCAGCAGTGAGGACAGGGACACTGAAGCTTTCTTT. Translated, it gives CASSEDRDTEAFF.

This clone was detected only once. The rearrangement joins TRBV7-4 to TRBJ2-7; 10 bases agree with TRBD1. Germline V gene data show CDR1 as SGHVT and CDR2 as SQSDAQ. The V and J ends lost 5 bases and 0 bases, in that order; junction bases with no gene match: 4. CDR3 size: 15 residues. In DNA form, the CDR3 reads TGTGCCAGCAGCCCCGGACAGGGGGGCTCCTACGAGCAGTACTTC. Its translation: CASSPGQGGSYEQYF. The full variable domain, completed using reference TRBV7-4 and TRBJ2-7, is GAGVSQSPRYKVAKRGRDVALRCDSISGHVTLYWYRQTLGQGSEVLTYSQSDAQRDKSGRPSGRFSAERPERSVSTLKIQRTEQGDSAVYLCASSPGQGGSYEQYFGPGTRLTVT.

V and J are TRBV1 and TRBJ2-6; the DNA was not used to check the table's D call, TRBD2. TRBV1 is recorded as a pseudogene. CDR3 length equals 17 residues. CDR3 sequence reads: CTSRLMCLCTRANVLTF. The CDR3 nucleotides are TGCACCAGCAGATTGATGTGTTTGTGCACTCGGGCCAACGTCCTGACTTTC.

The rearrangement joins TRBV2 to TRBJ2-5; TRBD2 is a possible D gene (6 bases). V was clipped by 6 bases and J by 7 bases, with 18 bases between them. Germline lookup yields CDR1 SNHLY and CDR2 FYNNEI. The CDR3 sequence is 14 residues long. CDR3 in amino acids: CASRRDSDAGTQYF. In DNA, the CDR3 is TGTGCCAGCAGGAGGGACTCGGATGCGGGGACCCAGTACTTC.

The chain is built from TRBV7-2 and TRBJ2-5; D is possibly TRBD2 (7 bases). CDR1 is SGHTA and CDR2 is FQGNSA in the germline V gene. Trimming stripped 5 bases from V and 5 bases from J, with 18 bases between. The CDR3 extends over 15 amino acids. The CDR3 here is CASSRWGGSFETQYF. In DNA form, the CDR3 reads TGTGCCAGCAGCCGTTGGGGGGGCTCTTTCGAGACCCAGTACTTC.

This sequence joins TRBV4-1 and TRBJ2-7, with TRBD1 matching 8 bases. This CDR3 is 16 amino acids long. From germline, CDR1 is MGHRA and CDR2 YSYEKL. J gave up 0 bases and V 3 bases, and 7 bases lay outside the gene matches. In DNA form, the CDR3 reads TGCGCCAGCAGCCAGATACATGGACAGGGCTCCTACGAGCAGTACTTC. Encoded protein: CASSQIHGQGSYEQYF.